Listed below are T cell receptor beta chains from one sample, sequenced in a study of T cells in Graves' hyperthyroidism and ophthalmopathy. Each CDR3 protein gets one entry after TCRdb re-called the multiplex PCR reads with MiXCR. This table has 300,000 to 350,000 distinct CDR3 sequences, 15% to 20% appearing once. Sequencing was performed on blood. All receptors derive from a man under 40 with Graves' hyperthyroidism. Each CDR3 is given with its conserved first and last residue. A D gene is named only where the DNA matches it firmly. Expanded clones get a size class; other rows say once, few or many, or leave the size out.

V gene	D gene	J gene	CDR3 length	clone size	CDR3 protein	CDR3 DNA
TRBV7-8	.	TRBJ1-2	13	many	CASSPPLGSGYTF	TGTGCCAGCAGCCCCCCCCTGGGCAGTGGCTACACCTTC
TRBV11-2	.	TRBJ1-4	16	.	CASSLGGGTPNEKLFF	TGTGCCAGCAGCTTAGGGGGGGGCACTCCCAATGAAAAACTGTTTTTT
TRBV4-1	TRBD1	TRBJ1-1	14	.	CASSQWDRGTEAFF	TGCGCCAGCAGCCAATGGGACAGGGGCACTGAAGCTTTCTTT
TRBV12-5	TRBD1	TRBJ2-7	15	.	CASSATGTEVYEQYF	TGTGCTAGTTCGGCGACCGGGACAGAGGTCTACGAGCAGTACTTC
TRBV5-1	TRBD2	TRBJ2-5	15	once	CATGLAGGYQQTQYF	TGCGCCACCGGTTTGGCGGGAGGGTACCAACAGACCCAGTACTTC
TRBV11-2	TRBD1	TRBJ2-1	14	many	CASTYWDRDNEQFF	TGTGCCAGCACCTACTGGGACAGGGACAATGAGCAGTTCTTC
TRBV4-1	.	TRBJ2-7	13	.	CASSRLVRDEQYF	TGCGCCAGCAGCCGCCTCGTTAGAGACGAGCAGTACTTC
TRBV7-2	.	TRBJ2-1	15	many	CASSLDRVAYNEQFF	TGTGCCAGCAGCTTAGACCGTGTAGCCTACAATGAGCAGTTCTTC
TRBV4-1	.	TRBJ1-2	15	few	CASSQEWGVNYGYTF	TGCGCCAGCAGCCAAGAGTGGGGGGTTAACTATGGCTACACCTTC
TRBV11-2	.	TRBJ1-6	16	.	CASSLDGGAGNSPLHF	TGTGCCAGCAGCTTAGATGGTGGGGCCGGGAATTCACCCCTCCACTTT
TRBV6-2/TRBV6-3	.	TRBJ2-1	13	many	CASRSAGNNEQFF	TGTGCCAGCAGAAGCGCGGGAAACAATGAGCAGTTCTTC
TRBV7-9	.	TRBJ2-5	11	many	CATGNPETQYF	TGTGCCACGGGGAACCCAGAGACCCAGTACTTC
TRBV2	.	TRBJ2-7	14	many	CASSVVGRTYEQYF	TGTGCCAGCAGTGTAGTTGGAAGGACCTACGAGCAGTACTTC
TRBV6-2/TRBV6-3	TRBD2	TRBJ2-3	17	many	CASRSRTSGTNTDTQYF	TGTGCCAGCAGAAGTAGGACTAGCGGGACGAACACAGATACGCAGTATTTT
TRBV6-1	.	TRBJ2-2	13	many	CASRGGVTGELFF	TGTGCCAGCAGAGGGGGGGTTACCGGGGAGCTGTTTTTT
TRBV6-2/TRBV6-3	.	TRBJ2-7	16	many	CASSYSTGHLLHEQYF	TGTGCCAGCAGTTACTCGACAGGCCACCTCCTACACGAGCAGTACTTC
TRBV9	.	TRBJ2-2	13	.	CASSAGNTGELFF	TGTGCCAGCAGTGCAGGGAACACCGGGGAGCTGTTTTTT
TRBV7-9	.	TRBJ2-1	15	many	CASSLGQGSSNEQFF	TGTGCCAGCAGCTTAGGCCAGGGGTCGAGTAATGAGCAGTTCTTC
TRBV11-2	.	TRBJ2-7	12	many	CASSQNLWEQYF	TGTGCCAGCAGCCAGAACCTCTGGGAGCAGTACTTC
TRBV2	.	TRBJ2-7	13	many	CASKVGFDYEQYF	TGTGCCAGCAAGGTTGGGTTCGACTACGAGCAGTACTTC
TRBV2	.	TRBJ2-7	12	many	CASTLAAYEQYF	TGTGCCAGCACCCTCGCGGCCTACGAGCAGTACTTC
TRBV7-2	TRBD2	TRBJ2-7	16	many	CASSSSWLAGVNEQYF	TGTGCCAGCAGCTCCTCGTGGCTAGCGGGAGTCAACGAGCAGTACTTC
TRBV20-1	TRBD1	TRBJ1-4	16	many	CSAGNPSGGSNEKLFF	TGCAGTGCGGGAAACCCCTCAGGGGGGAGTAATGAAAAACTGTTTTTT
TRBV30	.	TRBJ2-2	15	many	CAWSVLGVDTGELFF	TGTGCCTGGAGTGTGCTTGGGGTAGACACCGGGGAGCTGTTTTTT